Listed below are T cell receptor beta chains from one sample, sequenced in a study of T cell repertoires in cytomegalovirus infection. MiXCR, run by TCRdb on the reads, gives a single entry per CDR3 protein. Of hundreds of thousands of distinct CDR3 sequences listed, approximately 10% are singletons. Sequenced sample: PBMCs. Receptors were obtained from a human donor in good health (CMV status not recorded). Some clones in this sample may be carry-over from other donors' samples. Both conserved end residues are part of each CDR3. The order of the fields is clone size, D gene, V gene, J gene, CDR3 protein, CDR3 DNA. The D gene is left open where the match is weak. Clone size is not always given. Where it is, it says once, few, many or a class for expanded clones.

>-|-|TRBV12-5|TRBJ2-3
CASGSPRQTTSSTDTQYF
TGTGCTAGTGGTTCCCCTCGACAGACAACCTCTAGCACAGATACGCAGTATTTT
>many|-|TRBV7-9|TRBJ1-5
CASSLGRGEPQHF
TGTGCCAGCAGCTTAGGGAGGGGGGAGCCCCAGCATTTT
>many|-|TRBV4-1|TRBJ1-5
CASSQDISSNQPQHF
TGCGCCAGCAGCCAAGATATCAGTAGCAATCAGCCCCAGCATTTT
>-|-|TRBV29-1|TRBJ2-3
CGALGTVATDTQYF
TGCGGCGCCCTTGGGACCGTAGCCACAGATACGCAGTATTTT
>many|-|TRBV7-9|TRBJ1-5
CASSLDSPALGPYSNQPQHF
TGTGCCAGCAGCTTAGATAGCCCAGCCCTGGGCCCTTATAGCAATCAGCCCCAGCATTTT
>many|-|TRBV14|TRBJ2-7
CASSPSTHSYEQYF
TGTGCCAGCAGCCCGTCAACTCATTCCTACGAGCAGTACTTC
>-|-|TRBV7-4|TRBJ2-5
CASSLVALGGELQETQYF
TGTGCCAGCAGCTTAGTGGCACTTGGAGGAGAGCTCCAAGAGACCCAGTACTTC
>many|TRBD1|TRBV7-8|TRBJ2-1
CASSLRDSFYNEQFF
TGTGCCAGCAGCTTAAGGGACAGCTTCTACAATGAGCAGTTCTTC
>-|-|TRBV11-2|TRBJ1-1
CASSLGGARFSTEAFF
TGTGCCAGCAGCTTAGGGGGTGCTCGATTCTCCACTGAAGCTTTCTTT
>-|TRBD2|TRBV20-1|TRBJ2-5
CSARDLAGAQETQYF
TGCAGTGCTAGAGATCTAGCGGGGGCCCAAGAGACCCAGTACTTC
>few|TRBD1|TRBV27|TRBJ2-7
CASSTSLTGGPLGQYF
TGTGCCAGCAGTACCTCGTTGACAGGGGGCCCCCTAGGGCAGTACTTC
>-|TRBD1|TRBV3-1|TRBJ2-5
CASSQPDSGRGILQETQYF
TGTGCCAGCAGCCAACCCGATTCCGGCAGGGGGATTCTCCAAGAGACCCAGTACTTC
>many|TRBD2|TRBV11-2|TRBJ2-7
CASSSLSRDYAYEQYF
TGTGCCAGCAGCTCGCTTAGTCGGGACTATGCCTACGAGCAGTACTTC
>-|-|TRBV20-1|TRBJ2-1
CSARTPNEQFF
TGCAGTGCGCGGACTCCCAATGAGCAGTTCTTC
>many|-|TRBV28|TRBJ1-1
CASSLWGARNTEAFF
TGTGCCAGCAGTTTATGGGGGGCCCGGAACACTGAAGCTTTCTTT
>-|-|TRBV5-1|TRBJ1-6
CASSLKETVVSPLHF
TGCGCCAGCAGCTTGAAAGAGACAGTCGTTTCACCCCTCCACTTT
>-|-|TRBV6-1|TRBJ1-1
CASRGDPNTEAFF
TGTGCCAGCCGGGGGGACCCGAACACTGAAGCTTTCTTT
>-|TRBD1|TRBV29-1|TRBJ2-5
CSGGQGRETQYF
TGCAGCGGCGGACAGGGTCGAGAGACCCAGTACTTC
>many|-|TRBV30|TRBJ2-7
CAWDRLSSYEQYF
TGTGCCTGGGACCGACTGAGCTCCTACGAGCAGTACTTC
>many|TRBD2|TRBV2|TRBJ2-3
CATLAGASTDTQYF
TGTGCCACCTTAGCGGGGGCAAGCACAGATACGCAGTATTTT
>-|-|TRBV7-2|TRBJ1-4
CGSSLVSVNEKLFF
TGTGGCAGCAGCTTAGTGAGCGTTAATGAAAAACTGTTTTTT
>many|TRBD2|TRBV6-2/TRBV6-3|TRBJ2-5
CASRGLARETQYF
TGTGCCAGCAGAGGACTAGCGAGAGAGACCCAGTACTTC
>many|TRBD1|TRBV12-3/TRBV12-4|TRBJ2-7
CASSLDGTVASEQYF
TGTGCCAGCAGTTTAGACGGGACAGTTGCCTCCGAGCAGTACTTC
>many|TRBD1|TRBV19|TRBJ1-5
CASSIGTGANQPQHF
TGTGCCAGTAGTATTGGAACAGGGGCGAATCAGCCCCAGCATTTT
>many|-|TRBV12-3/TRBV12-4|TRBJ1-6
CASSLDRYKNSPLHF
TGTGCCAGCAGTTTAGACCGTTACAAGAATTCACCCCTCCACTTT
>many|TRBD2|TRBV20-1|TRBJ2-1
CSATGLAEGEQFF
TGCAGTGCAACTGGACTAGCAGAAGGTGAGCAGTTCTTC
>few|-|TRBV19|TRBJ2-2
CASSIVGRPERGGELFF
TGTGCCAGTAGTATAGTGGGGCGCCCCGAGCGTGGCGGGGAGCTGTTTTTT
>many|-|TRBV7-3|TRBJ2-3
CASSLRSSLGTDTQYF
TGTGCCAGCAGCTTACGGTCCTCCCTGGGCACAGATACGCAGTATTTT
>-|-|TRBV9|TRBJ1-6
CASSVEGVYNSPLHF
TGTGCCAGCAGCGTAGAGGGGGTCTATAATTCACCCCTCCACTTT
>-|-|TRBV19|TRBJ2-6
CASSNSVPGANVLTF
TGTGCCAGTAGTAATTCAGTTCCTGGGGCCAACGTCCTGACTTTC
>many|TRBD1|TRBV7-2|TRBJ1-3
CASSATGGVNSGNTIYF
TGTGCCAGCAGCGCTACAGGGGGCGTAAACTCTGGAAACACCATATATTTT
>medium-sized|TRBD2|TRBV7-3|TRBJ2-2
CASSSGLAGVGTGELFF
TGTGCCAGCAGCTCCGGACTAGCGGGAGTCGGGACCGGGGAGCTGTTTTTT
>-|-|TRBV2|TRBJ1-5
CASSPVVPNQPQHF
TGTGCCAGCAGTCCGGTTGTCCCCAATCAGCCCCAGCATTTT
>few|-|TRBV30|TRBJ1-1
CAWKPTVFTEAFF
TGTGCCTGGAAACCGACAGTTTTTACTGAAGCTTTCTTT
>many|TRBD1|TRBV5-1|TRBJ2-1
CASSLTGTGGSKDEQFF
TGCGCCAGCAGCTTGACCGGGACAGGGGGCTCAAAGGATGAGCAGTTCTTC
>few|-|TRBV7-3|TRBJ2-3
CASSCLRDGKVRTDTQYF
TGTGCCAGCAGCTGCTTGAGGGACGGTAAAGTAAGGACAGATACGCAGTATTTT
>-|-|TRBV5-1|TRBJ2-6
CASSSGQNSGANVLTF
TGCGCCAGCAGCTCCGGACAGAACTCTGGGGCCAACGTCCTGACTTTC
>-|-|TRBV7-9|TRBJ2-1
CASSLFPEDEQFF
TGTGCCAGCAGCTTATTTCCCGAGGATGAGCAGTTCTTC
>many|-|TRBV7-8|TRBJ2-7
CASSLISNEQYF
TGTGCCAGCAGCTTAATCTCCAACGAGCAGTACTTC
>many|-|TRBV30|TRBJ2-7
CAWERGNGDEQYF
TGTGCCTGGGAGAGGGGGAACGGGGACGAGCAGTACTTC
>-|TRBD1|TRBV20-1|TRBJ1-4
CSAGDRGNEKLFF
TGCAGTGCTGGGGACAGGGGAAATGAAAAACTGTTTTTT
>-|-|TRBV15|TRBJ1-1
CATSRLSTGTNTEAFF
TGTGCCACCAGCAGGCTTTCAACGGGGACGAACACTGAAGCTTTCTTT
>many|-|TRBV7-9|TRBJ1-5
CASSIGGAQPQHF
TGTGCCAGCAGCATCGGGGGGGCTCAGCCCCAGCATTTT
>-|TRBD2|TRBV3-1|TRBJ2-5
CASSPSGVGTQYF
TGTGCCAGCAGCCCTAGCGGCGTGGGGACCCAGTACTTC
>many|-|TRBV20-1|TRBJ2-1
CSAAPGNEQFF
TGCAGTGCGGCGCCGGGCAATGAGCAGTTCTTC
>many|TRBD2|TRBV28|TRBJ2-1
CASKLAEYNEQFF
TGTGCCAGCAAACTAGCGGAATACAATGAGCAGTTCTTC
>-|-|TRBV7-9|TRBJ2-1
CASSARGSSYNEQFF
TGTGCCAGCAGCGCAAGGGGGAGCTCCTACAATGAGCAGTTCTTC
>few|-|TRBV29-1|TRBJ2-5
CSVEPQGKQETQYF
TGCAGCGTTGAGCCCCAGGGGAAACAAGAGACCCAGTACTTC
>many|-|TRBV5-5|TRBJ2-7
CASSLIKGLNNHEQYF
TGTGCCAGCAGCTTAATAAAAGGCCTTAACAACCACGAGCAGTACTTC
>-|TRBD1|TRBV29-1|TRBJ1-1
CSVEGQPNTEAFF
TGCAGCGTTGAGGGACAGCCGAACACTGAAGCTTTCTTT
>few|-|TRBV2|TRBJ1-6
CASSEANPTGLGSPLHF
TGTGCCAGCAGTGAAGCAAATCCGACCGGACTGGGGTCACCCCTCCACTTT
>many|TRBD1|TRBV6-1|TRBJ2-3
CASTSVRAPQGDTQYF
TGTGCCAGCACCTCCGTAAGAGCGCCCCAGGGGGACACGCAGTATTTT
>few|TRBD2|TRBV20-1|TRBJ2-2
CSARLAGGLTGELFF
TGCAGTGCTAGGCTAGCGGGAGGTCTTACCGGGGAGCTGTTTTTT
>many|-|TRBV7-6|TRBJ2-7
CASSLVGLSHEQYF
TGTGCCAGCAGCTTAGTGGGACTCTCCCACGAGCAGTACTTC